The sequence of this TCR beta chain was determined in a study of cytomegalovirus exposure and HLA in healthy donors. Turning to this clone: Its antigen is not known.

Findings and caveats of the study: Later analysis associated a missense DCLRE1C variant with TCR beta V- and J-gene trimming.

Primers: 60 Vbeta forward and 13 Jbeta reverse. Sequencing used immunoSEQ multiplex PCR; TCRdb keeps in-frame clones, though not all of them. The table includes approximately 190,000 clones, around 90% detected once. Sequencing input: PBMCs. The TCR sequence derives from a boy aged 2 to 10 in good health and CMV-seronegative.

Here the CDR3 DNA reads TGCGCCAGCAGCTTGGGCGCCTTTCCGGGACAGGGTAATGAGCAGTTCTTC. Residues: CASSLGAFPGQGNEQFF. The rearrangement joins TRBV5-1 to TRBJ2-1; 9 bases match TRBD1. Per germline, CDR1 SGHRS and CDR2 YFSETQ. V lost 0 bases, J lost 7 bases, and 11 bases stayed unmatched. The CDR3 extends over 17 amino acids. The full variable domain, rest sourced from reference TRBV5-1 and TRBJ2-1, is KAGVTQTPRYLIKTRGQQVTLSCSPISGHRSVSWYQQTPGQGLQFLFEYFSETQRNKGNFPGRFSGRQFSNSRSEMNVSTLELGDSALYLCASSLGAFPGQGNEQFFGPGTRLTVL.